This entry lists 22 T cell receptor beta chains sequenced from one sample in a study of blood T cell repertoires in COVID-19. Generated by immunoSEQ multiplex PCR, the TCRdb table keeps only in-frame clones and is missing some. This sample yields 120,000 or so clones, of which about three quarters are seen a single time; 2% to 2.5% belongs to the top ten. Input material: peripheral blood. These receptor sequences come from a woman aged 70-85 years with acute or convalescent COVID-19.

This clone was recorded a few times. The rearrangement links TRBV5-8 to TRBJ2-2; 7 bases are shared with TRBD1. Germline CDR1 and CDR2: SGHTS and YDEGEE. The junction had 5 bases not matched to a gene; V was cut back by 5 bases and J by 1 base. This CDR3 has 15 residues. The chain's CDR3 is CASSGTDVNTGELFF. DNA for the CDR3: TGTGCCAGCAGTGGGACAGACGTGAACACCGGGGAGCTGTTTTTT.

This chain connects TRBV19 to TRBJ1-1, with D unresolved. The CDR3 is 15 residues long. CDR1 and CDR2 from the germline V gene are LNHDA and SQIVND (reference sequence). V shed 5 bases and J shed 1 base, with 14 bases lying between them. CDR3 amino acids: CASSHRAGGNTEAFF. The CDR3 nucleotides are TGTGCCAGTAGTCATAGGGCGGGTGGGAACACTGAAGCTTTCTTT.

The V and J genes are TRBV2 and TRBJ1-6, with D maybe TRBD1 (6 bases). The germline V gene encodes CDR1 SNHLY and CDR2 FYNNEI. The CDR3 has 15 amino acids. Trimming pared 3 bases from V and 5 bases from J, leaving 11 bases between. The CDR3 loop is CASSDQGQDNSPLHF. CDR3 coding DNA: TGTGCCAGCAGTGATCAGGGGCAAGATAATTCACCCCTCCACTTT.

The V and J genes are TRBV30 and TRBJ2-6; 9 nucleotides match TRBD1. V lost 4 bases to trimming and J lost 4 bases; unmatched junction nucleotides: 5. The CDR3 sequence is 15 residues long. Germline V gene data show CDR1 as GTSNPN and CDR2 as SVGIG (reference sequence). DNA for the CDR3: TGTGCCTGGAACCGGGACAGGGCCGGGGCCAACGTCCTGACTTTC. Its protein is CAWNRDRAGANVLTF.

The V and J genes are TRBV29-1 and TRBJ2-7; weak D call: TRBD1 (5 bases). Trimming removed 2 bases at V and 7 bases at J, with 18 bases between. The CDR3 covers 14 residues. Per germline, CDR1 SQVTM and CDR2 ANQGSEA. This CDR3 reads CSVEWGRSSGEQYF. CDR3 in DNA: TGCAGCGTTGAATGGGGCCGCAGCTCAGGGGAGCAGTACTTC.

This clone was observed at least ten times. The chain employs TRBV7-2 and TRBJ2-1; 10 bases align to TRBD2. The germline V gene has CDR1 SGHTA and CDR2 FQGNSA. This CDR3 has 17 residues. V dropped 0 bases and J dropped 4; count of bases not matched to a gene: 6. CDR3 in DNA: TGTGCCAGCAGCTTAGCGGGTAGTAGCGGGGGGTACAATGAGCAGTTCTTC. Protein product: CASSLAGSSGGYNEQFF. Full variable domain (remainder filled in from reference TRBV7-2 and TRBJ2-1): GAGVSQSPSNKVTEKGKDVELRCDPISGHTALYWYRQSLGQGLEFLIYFQGNSAPDKSGLPSDRFSAERTGGSVSTLTIQRTQQEDSAVYLCASSLAGSSGGYNEQFFGPGTRLTVL.

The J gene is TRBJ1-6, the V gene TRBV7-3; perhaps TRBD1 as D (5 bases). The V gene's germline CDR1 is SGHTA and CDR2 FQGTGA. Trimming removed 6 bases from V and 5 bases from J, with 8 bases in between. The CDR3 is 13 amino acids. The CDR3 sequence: CASSPTDNSPLHF. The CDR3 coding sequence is TGTGCCAGCAGTCCGACAGATAATTCACCCCTCCACTTT.

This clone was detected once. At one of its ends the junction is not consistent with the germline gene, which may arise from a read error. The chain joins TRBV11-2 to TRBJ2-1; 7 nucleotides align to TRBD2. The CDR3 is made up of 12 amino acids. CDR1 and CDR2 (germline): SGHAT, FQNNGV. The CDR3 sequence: CASSFAGRGTVF. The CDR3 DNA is TGTGCCAGCAGCTTCGCTGGGAGGGGAACGGTCTTC.

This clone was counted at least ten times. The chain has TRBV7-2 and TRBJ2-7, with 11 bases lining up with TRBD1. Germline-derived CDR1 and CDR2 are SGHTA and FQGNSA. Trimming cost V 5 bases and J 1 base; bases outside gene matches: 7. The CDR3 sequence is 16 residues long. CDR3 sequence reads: CASSVTGTGGSYEQYF. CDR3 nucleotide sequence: TGTGCCAGCAGCGTGACCGGGACAGGGGGATCCTACGAGCAGTACTTC.

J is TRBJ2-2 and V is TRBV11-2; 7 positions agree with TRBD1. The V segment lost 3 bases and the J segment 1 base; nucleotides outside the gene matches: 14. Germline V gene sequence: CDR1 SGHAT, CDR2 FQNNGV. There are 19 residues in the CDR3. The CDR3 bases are TGTGCCAGCAGCTTCGTGTACGAGGGGGCGTTTTGGAACACCGGGGAGCTGTTTTTT. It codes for CASSFVYEGAFWNTGELFF.

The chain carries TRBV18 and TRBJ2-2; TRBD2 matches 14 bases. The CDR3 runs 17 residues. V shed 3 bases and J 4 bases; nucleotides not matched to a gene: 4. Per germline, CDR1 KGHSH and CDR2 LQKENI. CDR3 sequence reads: CASSPGLAGAGTGELFF. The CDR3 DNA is TGTGCCAGCTCACCGGGACTAGCGGGAGCGGGCACCGGGGAGCTGTTTTTT.

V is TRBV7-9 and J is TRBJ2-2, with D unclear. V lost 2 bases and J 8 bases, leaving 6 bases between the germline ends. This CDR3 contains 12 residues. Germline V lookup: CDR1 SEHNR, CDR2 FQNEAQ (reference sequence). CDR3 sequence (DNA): TGTGCCAGCAGCTTAAGCAAAGGGGAGCTGTTTTTT. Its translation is CASSLSKGELFF.

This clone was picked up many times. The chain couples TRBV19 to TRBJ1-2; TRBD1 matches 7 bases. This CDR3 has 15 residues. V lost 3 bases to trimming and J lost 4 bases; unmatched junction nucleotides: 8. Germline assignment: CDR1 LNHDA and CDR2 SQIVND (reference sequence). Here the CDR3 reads CASSIPGTAVYGYTF. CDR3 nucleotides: TGTGCCAGTAGTATCCCCGGGACAGCTGTCTATGGCTACACCTTC.

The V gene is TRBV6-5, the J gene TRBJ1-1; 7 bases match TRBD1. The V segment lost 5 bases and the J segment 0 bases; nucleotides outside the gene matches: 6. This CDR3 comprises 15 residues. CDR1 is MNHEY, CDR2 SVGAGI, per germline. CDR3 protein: CASSPGTVVNTEAFF. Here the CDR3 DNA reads TGTGCCAGCAGTCCCGGGACAGTAGTGAACACTGAAGCTTTCTTT.

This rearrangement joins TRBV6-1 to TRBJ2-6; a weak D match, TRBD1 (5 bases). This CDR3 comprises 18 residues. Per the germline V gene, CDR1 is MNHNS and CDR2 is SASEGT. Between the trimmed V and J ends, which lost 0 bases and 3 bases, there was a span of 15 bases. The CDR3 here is CASSEARWGAIGANVLTF. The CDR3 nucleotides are TGTGCCAGCAGTGAAGCTCGCTGGGGCGCGATTGGGGCCAACGTCCTGACTTTC.

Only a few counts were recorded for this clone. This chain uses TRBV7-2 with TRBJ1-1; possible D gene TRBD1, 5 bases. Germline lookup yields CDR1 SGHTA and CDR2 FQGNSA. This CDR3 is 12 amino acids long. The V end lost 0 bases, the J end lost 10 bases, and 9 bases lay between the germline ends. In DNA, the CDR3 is TGTGCCAGCAGCTTAGCTGGCGGGGGAGCTTTCTTT. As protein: CASSLAGGGAFF.

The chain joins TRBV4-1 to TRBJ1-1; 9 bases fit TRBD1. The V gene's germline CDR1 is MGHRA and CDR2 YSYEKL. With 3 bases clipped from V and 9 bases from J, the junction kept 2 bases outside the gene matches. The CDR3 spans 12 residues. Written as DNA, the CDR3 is TGCGCCAGCAGCCACGGGACAGGGAAAGCTTTCTTT. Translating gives CASSHGTGKAFF.

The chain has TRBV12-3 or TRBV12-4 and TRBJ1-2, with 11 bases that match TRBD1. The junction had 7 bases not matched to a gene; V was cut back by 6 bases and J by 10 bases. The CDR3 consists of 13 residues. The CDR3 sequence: CASRRTGGDLYTF. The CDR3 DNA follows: TGTGCCAGCAGGAGGACAGGGGGCGACCTCTACACCTTC.

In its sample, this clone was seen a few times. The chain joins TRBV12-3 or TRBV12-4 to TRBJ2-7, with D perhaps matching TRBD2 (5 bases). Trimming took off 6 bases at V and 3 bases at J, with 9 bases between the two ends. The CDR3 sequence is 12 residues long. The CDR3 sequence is CASSGGGYEQYF. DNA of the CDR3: TGTGCCAGCAGCGGAGGCGGCTACGAGCAGTACTTC.

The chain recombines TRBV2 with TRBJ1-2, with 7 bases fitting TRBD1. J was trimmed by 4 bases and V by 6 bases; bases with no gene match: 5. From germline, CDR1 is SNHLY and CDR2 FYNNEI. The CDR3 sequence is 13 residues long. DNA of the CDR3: TGTGCCAGCAGCGACAGGGCTGTCTATGGCTACACCTTC. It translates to CASSDRAVYGYTF.

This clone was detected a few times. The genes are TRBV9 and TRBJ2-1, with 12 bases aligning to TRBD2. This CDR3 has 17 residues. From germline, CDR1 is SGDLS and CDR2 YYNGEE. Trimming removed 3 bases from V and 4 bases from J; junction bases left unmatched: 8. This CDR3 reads CASSADTLAGGYNEQFF. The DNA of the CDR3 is TGTGCCAGCAGCGCCGATACCCTAGCGGGAGGGTACAATGAGCAGTTCTTC.

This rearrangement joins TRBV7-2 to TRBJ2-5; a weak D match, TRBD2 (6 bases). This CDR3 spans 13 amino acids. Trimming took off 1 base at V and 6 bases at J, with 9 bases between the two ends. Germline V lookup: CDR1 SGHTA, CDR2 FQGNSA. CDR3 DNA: TGTGCCAGCAGCTTAGAGGCGGGGCAGACCCAGTACTTC. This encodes CASSLEAGQTQYF.